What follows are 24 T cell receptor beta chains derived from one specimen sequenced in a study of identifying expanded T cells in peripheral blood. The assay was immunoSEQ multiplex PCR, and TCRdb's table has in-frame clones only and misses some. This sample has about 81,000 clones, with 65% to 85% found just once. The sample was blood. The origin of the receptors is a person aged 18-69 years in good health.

CDR3 sequence reads: CASSYSVVSNEQFF. CDR3 sequence (DNA): TGTGCCAGCAGTTACTCGGTGGTAAGCAATGAGCAGTTCTTC. The V and J genes are TRBV6-6 and TRBJ2-1, with unresolved D. CDR3 size: 14 residues. Germline CDR1 and CDR2: MNHNY and SVGAGI (reference sequence). V shed 0 bases and J shed 6 bases, with 9 bases lying between them.

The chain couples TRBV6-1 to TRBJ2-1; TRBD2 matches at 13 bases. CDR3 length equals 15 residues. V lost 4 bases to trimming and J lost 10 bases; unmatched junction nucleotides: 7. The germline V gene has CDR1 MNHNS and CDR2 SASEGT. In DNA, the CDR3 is TGTGCCAGCAGTGGGACTAGCGGGAGCAATTCCGAGCAGTTCTTC. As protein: CASSGTSGSNSEQFF.

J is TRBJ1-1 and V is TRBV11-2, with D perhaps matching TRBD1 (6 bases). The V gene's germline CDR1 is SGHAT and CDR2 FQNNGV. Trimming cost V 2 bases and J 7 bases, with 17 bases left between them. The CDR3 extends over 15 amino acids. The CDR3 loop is CASSLTGMGQVEAFF. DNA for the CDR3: TGTGCCAGCAGCTTAACCGGTATGGGACAAGTTGAAGCTTTCTTT. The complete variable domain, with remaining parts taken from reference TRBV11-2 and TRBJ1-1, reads EAGVAQSPRYKIIEKRQSVAFWCNPISGHATLYWYQQILGQGPKLLIQFQNNGVVDDSQLPKDRFSAERLKGVDSTLKIQPAKLEDSAVYLCASSLTGMGQVEAFFGQGTRLTVV.

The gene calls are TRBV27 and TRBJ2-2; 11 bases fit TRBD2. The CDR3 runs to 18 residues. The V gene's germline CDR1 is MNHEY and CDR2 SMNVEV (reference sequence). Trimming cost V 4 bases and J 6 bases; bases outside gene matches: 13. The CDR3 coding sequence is TGTGCCAGCAGTTATGGGACTAGCGGTGGGAACGTACCCGGGGAGCTGTTTTTT. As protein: CASSYGTSGGNVPGELFF.

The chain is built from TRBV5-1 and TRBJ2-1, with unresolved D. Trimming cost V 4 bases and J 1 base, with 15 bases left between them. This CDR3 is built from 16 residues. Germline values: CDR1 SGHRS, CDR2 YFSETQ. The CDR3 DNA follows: TGCGCCAGCAGCCGGATTAATCTAGGTTCCTACAATGAGCAGTTCTTC. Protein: CASSRINLGSYNEQFF.

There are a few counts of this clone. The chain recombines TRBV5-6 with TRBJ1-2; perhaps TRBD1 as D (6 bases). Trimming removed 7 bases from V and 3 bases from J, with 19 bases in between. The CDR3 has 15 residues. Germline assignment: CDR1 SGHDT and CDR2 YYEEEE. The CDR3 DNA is TGTGCCAGCCAGCTCCAGGGGTTCACTGACTATGGCTACACCTTC. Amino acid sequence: CASQLQGFTDYGYTF.

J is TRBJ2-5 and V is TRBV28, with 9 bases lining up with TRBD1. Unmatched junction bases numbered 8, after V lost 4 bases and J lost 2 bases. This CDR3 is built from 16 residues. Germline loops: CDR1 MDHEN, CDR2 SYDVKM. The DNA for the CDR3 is TGTGCCAGCAGTTCCCCTCGGGACAGGGTTCAAGAGACCCAGTACTTC. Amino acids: CASSSPRDRVQETQYF.

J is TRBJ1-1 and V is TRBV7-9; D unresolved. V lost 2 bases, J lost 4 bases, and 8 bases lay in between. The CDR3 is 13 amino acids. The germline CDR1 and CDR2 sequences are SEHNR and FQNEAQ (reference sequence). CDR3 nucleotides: TGTGCCAGCAGCTTATCAGAGACCACTGAAGCTTTCTTT. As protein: CASSLSETTEAFF.

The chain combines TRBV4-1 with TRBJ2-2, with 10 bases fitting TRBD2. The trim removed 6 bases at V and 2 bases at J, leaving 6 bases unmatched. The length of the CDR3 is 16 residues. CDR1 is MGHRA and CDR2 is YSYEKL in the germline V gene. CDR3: CASRQLAGGNTGELFF. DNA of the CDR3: TGCGCCAGCAGACAATTAGCGGGAGGTAACACCGGGGAGCTGTTTTTT.

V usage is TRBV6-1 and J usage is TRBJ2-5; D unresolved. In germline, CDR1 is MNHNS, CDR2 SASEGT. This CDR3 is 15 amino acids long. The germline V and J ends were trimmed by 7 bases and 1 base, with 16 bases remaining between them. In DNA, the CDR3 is TGTGCCAGCACTCTAGACCGACGAAGCCAAGAGACCCAGTACTTC. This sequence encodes CASTLDRRSQETQYF.

The CDR3 DNA is TGTGCCAGCAGCTCGGGACTTGTGACCTACGAGCAGTACTTC. Amino acid sequence: CASSSGLVTYEQYF. The chain is built from TRBV7-2 and TRBJ2-7, with a weak D call TRBD2 (6 bases). V was cut by 4 bases and J by 2 bases, with 12 bases left in between. Per the germline V gene, CDR1 is SGHTA and CDR2 is FQGNSA. CDR3 length equals 14 residues. Full variable domain (outside the CDR3, taken from reference TRBV7-2 and TRBJ2-7): GAGVSQSPSNKVTEKGKDVELRCDPISGHTALYWYRQSLGQGLEFLIYFQGNSAPDKSGLPSDRFSAERTGGSVSTLTIQRTQQEDSAVYLCASSSGLVTYEQYFGPGTRLTVT.

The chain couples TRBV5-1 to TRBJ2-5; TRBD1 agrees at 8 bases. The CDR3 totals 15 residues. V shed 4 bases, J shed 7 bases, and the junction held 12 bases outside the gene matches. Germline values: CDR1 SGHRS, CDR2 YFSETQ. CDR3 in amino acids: CASSQDRAMRGTQYF. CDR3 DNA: TGCGCCAGCAGCCAGGACAGGGCTATGAGAGGGACCCAGTACTTC.

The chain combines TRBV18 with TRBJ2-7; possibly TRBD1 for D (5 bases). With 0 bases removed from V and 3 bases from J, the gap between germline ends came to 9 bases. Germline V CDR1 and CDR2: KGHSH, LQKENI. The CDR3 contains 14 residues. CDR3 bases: TGTGCCAGCTCACCACCGGCAGGGTTCTACGAGCAGTACTTC. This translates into CASSPPAGFYEQYF.

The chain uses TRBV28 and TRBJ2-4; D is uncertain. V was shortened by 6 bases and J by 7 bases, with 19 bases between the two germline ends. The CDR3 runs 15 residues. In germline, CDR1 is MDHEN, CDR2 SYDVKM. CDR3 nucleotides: TGTGCCAGCAGCCCACATTCCGGGCCACGGAACATTCAGTACTTC. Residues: CASSPHSGPRNIQYF.

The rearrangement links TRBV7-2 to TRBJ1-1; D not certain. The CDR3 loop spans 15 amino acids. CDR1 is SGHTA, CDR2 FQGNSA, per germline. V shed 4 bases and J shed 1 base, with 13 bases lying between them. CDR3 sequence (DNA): TGTGCCAGCAGCTCTACGGACGGGCGGAACACTGAAGCTTTCTTT. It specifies CASSSTDGRNTEAFF. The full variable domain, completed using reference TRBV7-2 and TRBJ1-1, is GAGVSQSPSNKVTEKGKDVELRCDPISGHTALYWYRQSLGQGLEFLIYFQGNSAPDKSGLPSDRFSAERTGGSVSTLTIQRTQQEDSAVYLCASSSTDGRNTEAFFGQGTRLTVV.

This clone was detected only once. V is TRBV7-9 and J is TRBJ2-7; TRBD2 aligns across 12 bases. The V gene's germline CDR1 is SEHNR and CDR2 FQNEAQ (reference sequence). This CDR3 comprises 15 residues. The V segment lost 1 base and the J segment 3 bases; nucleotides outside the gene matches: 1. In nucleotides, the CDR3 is TGTGCCAGCAGCTTAGAGACTAGCGGGAGCTACGAGCAGTACTTC. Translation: CASSLETSGSYEQYF.

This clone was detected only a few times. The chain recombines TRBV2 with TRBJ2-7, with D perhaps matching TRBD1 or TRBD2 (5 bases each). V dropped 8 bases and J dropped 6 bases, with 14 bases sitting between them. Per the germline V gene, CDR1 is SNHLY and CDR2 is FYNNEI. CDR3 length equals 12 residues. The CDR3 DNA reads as TGTGCCAGCGGGGCGGGTTTCGTCGAGCAGTACTTC. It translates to CASGAGFVEQYF.

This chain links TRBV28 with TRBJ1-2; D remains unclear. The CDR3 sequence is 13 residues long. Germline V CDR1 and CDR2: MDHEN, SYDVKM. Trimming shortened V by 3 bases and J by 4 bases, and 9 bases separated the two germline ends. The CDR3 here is CASSLRNLYGYTF. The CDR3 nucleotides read TGTGCCAGCAGTTTGAGGAACCTCTATGGCTACACCTTC.

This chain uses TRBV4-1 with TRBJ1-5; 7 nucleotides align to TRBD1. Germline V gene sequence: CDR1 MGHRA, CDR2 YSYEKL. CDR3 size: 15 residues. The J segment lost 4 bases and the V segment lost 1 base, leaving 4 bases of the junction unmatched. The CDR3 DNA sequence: TGCGCCAGCAGCCAAGCCGGGACAGCAAATCAGCCCCAGCATTTT. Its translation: CASSQAGTANQPQHF.

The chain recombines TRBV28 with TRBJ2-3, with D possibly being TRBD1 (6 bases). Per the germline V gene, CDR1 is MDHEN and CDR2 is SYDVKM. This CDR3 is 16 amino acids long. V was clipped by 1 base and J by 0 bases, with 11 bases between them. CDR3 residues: CASSLSGQPSTDTQYF. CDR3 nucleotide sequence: TGTGCCAGCAGTTTATCTGGACAGCCTAGCACAGATACGCAGTATTTT.

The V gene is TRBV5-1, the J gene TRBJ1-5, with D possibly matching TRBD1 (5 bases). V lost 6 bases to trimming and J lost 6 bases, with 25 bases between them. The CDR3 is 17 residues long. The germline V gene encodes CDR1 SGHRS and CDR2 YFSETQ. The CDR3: CASNQGPTGSQGQPQHF. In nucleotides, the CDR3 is TGCGCCAGCAATCAGGGCCCCACAGGCTCTCAGGGTCAGCCCCAGCATTTT.

The CDR3 DNA sequence: TGTGCCAGCTCACCACCAAAAGGGCTTAACACCGGGGAGCTGTTTTTT. Translation: CASSPPKGLNTGELFF. The chain is built from TRBV18 and TRBJ2-2, with no clear D. The V gene lost 0 bases and the J gene lost 2 bases, with 10 bases spanning the gap. CDR1 is KGHSH, CDR2 LQKENI, per germline. The CDR3 runs to 16 residues.

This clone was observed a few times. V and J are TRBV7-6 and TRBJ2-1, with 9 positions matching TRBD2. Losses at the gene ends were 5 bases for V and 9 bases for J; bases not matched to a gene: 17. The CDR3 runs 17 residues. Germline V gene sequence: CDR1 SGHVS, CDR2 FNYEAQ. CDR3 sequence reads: CASSRRVKSGGWGEQFF. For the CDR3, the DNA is TGTGCCAGCAGCCGCCGCGTGAAGAGCGGGGGGTGGGGTGAGCAGTTCTTC.

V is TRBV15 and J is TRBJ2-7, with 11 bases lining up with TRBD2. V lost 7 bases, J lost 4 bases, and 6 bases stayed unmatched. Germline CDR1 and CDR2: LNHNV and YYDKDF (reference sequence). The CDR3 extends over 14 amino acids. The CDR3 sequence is CATKPGLADYEQYF. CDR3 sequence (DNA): TGTGCCACCAAACCGGGACTAGCGGATTACGAGCAGTACTTC.